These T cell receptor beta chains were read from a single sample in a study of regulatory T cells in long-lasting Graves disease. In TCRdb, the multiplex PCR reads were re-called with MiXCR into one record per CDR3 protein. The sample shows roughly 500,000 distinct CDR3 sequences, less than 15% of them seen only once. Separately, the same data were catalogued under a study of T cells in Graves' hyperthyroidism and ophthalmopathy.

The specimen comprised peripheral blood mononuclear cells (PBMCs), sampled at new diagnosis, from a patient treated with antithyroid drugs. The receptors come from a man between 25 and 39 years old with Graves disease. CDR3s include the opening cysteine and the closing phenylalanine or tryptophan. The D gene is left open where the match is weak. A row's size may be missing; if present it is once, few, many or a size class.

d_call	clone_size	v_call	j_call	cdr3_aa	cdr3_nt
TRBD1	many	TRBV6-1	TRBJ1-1	CASSKGQGNTEAFF	TGTGCCAGCAGTAAGGGACAGGGGAACACTGAAGCTTTCTTT
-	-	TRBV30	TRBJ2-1	CAWSPPPYNEQFF	TGTGCCTGGAGTCCCCCTCCCTACAATGAGCAGTTCTTC
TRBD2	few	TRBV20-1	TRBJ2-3	CSADGSGSTDTQYF	TGCAGTGCTGACGGTAGCGGGAGCACAGATACGCAGTATTTT
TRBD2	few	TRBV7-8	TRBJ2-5	CASDAPNWTSGRKTQYF	TGTGCCAGCGACGCGCCCAATTGGACTAGCGGGAGAAAGACCCAGTACTTC
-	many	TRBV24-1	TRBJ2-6	CATSDRDAGANVLTF	TGTGCCACCAGTGATCGGGATGCTGGGGCCAACGTCCTGACTTTC
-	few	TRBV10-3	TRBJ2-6	CAIGVPPGTGGATGANVLTF	TGTGCCATCGGGGTACCTCCCGGGACCGGAGGGGCAACTGGGGCCAACGTCCTGACTTTC
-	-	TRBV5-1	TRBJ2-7	CASSLKGQAYEQYF	TGCGCCAGCAGCTTAAAGGGCCAAGCCTACGAGCAGTACTTC
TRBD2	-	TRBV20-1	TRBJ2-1	CSARDTGTSGISSYNEQFF	TGCAGTGCTAGAGATACCGGGACTAGCGGGATCAGCTCCTACAATGAGCAGTTCTTC
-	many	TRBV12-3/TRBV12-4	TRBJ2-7	CASSSTSSYEQYF	TGTGCCAGCAGTTCGACCAGCTCCTACGAGCAGTACTTC
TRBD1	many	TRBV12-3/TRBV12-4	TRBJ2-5	CASSLSGGPGGQTQYF	TGTGCCAGCAGTTTGTCAGGGGGTCCCGGCGGGCAGACCCAGTACTTC
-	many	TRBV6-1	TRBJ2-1	CASSAPGVYNEQFF	TGTGCCAGCAGTGCCCCCGGGGTCTACAATGAGCAGTTCTTC
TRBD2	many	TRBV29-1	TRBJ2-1	CSVHPGTSGVNEQFF	TGCAGCGTCCATCCCGGGACTAGCGGAGTCAATGAGCAGTTCTTC
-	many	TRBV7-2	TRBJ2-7	CASSLVGTPDYEQYF	TGTGCCAGCAGCTTAGTGGGGACACCCGACTACGAGCAGTACTTC
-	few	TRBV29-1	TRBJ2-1	CSFRLLDNEQFF	TGCAGCTTCCGCCTTCTCGACAATGAGCAGTTCTTC
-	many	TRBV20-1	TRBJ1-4	CSARDPAGANEKLFF	TGCAGTGCTAGAGATCCGGCGGGAGCTAATGAAAAACTGTTTTTT
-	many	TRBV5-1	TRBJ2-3	CASSGRDSGTSTDTQYF	TGCGCCAGCAGCGGGAGGGACAGCGGCACTAGCACAGATACGCAGTATTTT
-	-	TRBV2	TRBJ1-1	CASSEKQLNTEAFF	TGTGCCAGCAGTGAGAAACAACTTAACACTGAAGCTTTCTTT
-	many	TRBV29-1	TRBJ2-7	CSALGAYEQYF	TGCAGCGCGTTAGGGGCCTACGAGCAGTACTTC
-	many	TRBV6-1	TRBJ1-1	CAGSSEMNTEAFF	TGTGCCGGCAGCAGTGAGATGAACACTGAAGCTTTCTTT
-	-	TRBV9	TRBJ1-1	CASSTQTVTEAFF	TGTGCCAGCAGCACCCAGACAGTAACTGAAGCTTTCTTT
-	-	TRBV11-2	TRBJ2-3	CAPDGGGGTDTRYF	TGTGCCCCTGACGGGGGAGGTGGTACAGATACGCGGTATTTT
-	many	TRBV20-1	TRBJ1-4	CSAPAGPNEKLFF	TGCAGTGCTCCCGCCGGACCGAATGAAAAACTGTTTTTT
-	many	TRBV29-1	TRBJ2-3	CSVEDWEDSKADTQYF	TGCAGCGTTGAAGATTGGGAGGACTCCAAGGCAGATACGCAGTATTTT
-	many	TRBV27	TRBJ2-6	CASGQGFRLTGANVLTF	TGTGCCAGCGGGCAGGGGTTCCGTTTAACCGGGGCCAACGTCCTGACTTTC
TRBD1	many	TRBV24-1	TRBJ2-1	CATSKVGTGDNEQFF	TGTGCCACCAGCAAAGTAGGGACAGGGGACAATGAGCAGTTCTTC
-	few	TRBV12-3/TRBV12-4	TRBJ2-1	CASSLPGRTIGQFF	TGTGCCAGCAGTTTACCGGGACGGACCATTGGGCAGTTCTTC
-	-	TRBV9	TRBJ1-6	CASSDGHGISPLHF	TGTGCCAGCAGCGACGGACACGGAATTTCACCCCTCCACTTT
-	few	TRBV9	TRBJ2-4	CASSAGMGLAKNIQYF	TGTGCCAGCAGCGCCGGGATGGGTCTAGCCAAAAACATTCAGTACTTC